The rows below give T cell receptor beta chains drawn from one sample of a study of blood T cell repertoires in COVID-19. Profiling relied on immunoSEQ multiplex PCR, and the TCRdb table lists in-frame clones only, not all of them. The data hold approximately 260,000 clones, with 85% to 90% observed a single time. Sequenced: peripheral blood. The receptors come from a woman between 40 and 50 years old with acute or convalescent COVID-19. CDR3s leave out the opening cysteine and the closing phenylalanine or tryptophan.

CDR3aa: ASSLTQGAEGRKLF
v_gene: TRBV7-2
j_gene: TRBJ1-4

CDR3aa: ASSVQGAGQPQH
v_gene: TRBV19
j_gene: TRBJ1-5

CDR3aa: ASSSGPGQPQH
v_gene: TRBV6-5
j_gene: TRBJ1-5

CDR3aa: ASSSKTGKENYGYT
v_gene: TRBV13
j_gene: TRBJ1-2

CDR3aa: ASRAGGPDTQY
v_gene: TRBV2
j_gene: TRBJ2-3

CDR3aa: ASSLGGGELF
v_gene: TRBV5-6
j_gene: TRBJ2-2

CDR3aa: SVELSREGWDTEAF
v_gene: TRBV29-1
j_gene: TRBJ1-1

CDR3aa: ASSFSSSNTEAF
v_gene: TRBV7-8
j_gene: TRBJ1-1

CDR3aa: ASSPPGTGRNQPQH
v_gene: TRBV2
j_gene: TRBJ1-5

CDR3aa: ASSYPGQNYGYT
v_gene: TRBV6-6
j_gene: TRBJ1-2

CDR3aa: ASSITGASTDTQY
v_gene: TRBV19
j_gene: TRBJ2-3

CDR3aa: ASHGQENTEAF
v_gene: TRBV5-1
j_gene: TRBJ1-1

CDR3aa: ASSGVTDTQY
v_gene: TRBV2
j_gene: TRBJ2-3

CDR3aa: ASRRTPQNEQF
v_gene: TRBV5-4
j_gene: TRBJ2-1

CDR3aa: ASRGQGTNTEAF
v_gene: TRBV19
j_gene: TRBJ1-1

CDR3aa: ATSSPLSGNTIY
v_gene: TRBV15
j_gene: TRBJ1-3

CDR3aa: AIPIWTGNTGELF
v_gene: TRBV6-5
j_gene: TRBJ2-2

CDR3aa: ASSPGQGYEKLF
v_gene: TRBV2
j_gene: TRBJ1-4

CDR3aa: ASSVTGTYGYT
v_gene: TRBV19
j_gene: TRBJ1-2

CDR3aa: ASSLGGNLNAETQY
v_gene: TRBV5-6
j_gene: TRBJ2-5

CDR3aa: ASSQTGQRGEAF
v_gene: TRBV14
j_gene: TRBJ1-1

CDR3aa: ASSYPPGTS
v_gene: TRBV5-5
j_gene: TRBJ2-3

CDR3aa: ASSGMGYTDTQY
v_gene: TRBV12-5
j_gene: TRBJ2-3

CDR3aa: ASSGLVGQETQY
v_gene: TRBV5-1
j_gene: TRBJ2-5

CDR3aa: ATVERGVYQPQH
v_gene: TRBV24-1
j_gene: TRBJ1-5

CDR3aa: ASSRVISRDYGYT
v_gene: TRBV19
j_gene: TRBJ1-2

CDR3aa: SAGDRGNEKLF
v_gene: TRBV20-1
j_gene: TRBJ1-4

CDR3aa: ASSLLGTGVYGYT
v_gene: TRBV27
j_gene: TRBJ1-2

CDR3aa: ASLSTGASHTEAF
v_gene: TRBV18
j_gene: TRBJ1-1

CDR3aa: ASIGTAEAF
v_gene: TRBV19
j_gene: TRBJ1-1

CDR3aa: ASSVESVNTGELF
v_gene: TRBV9
j_gene: TRBJ2-2